The 5 T cell receptor beta chains below all came from one sample that was sequenced in a study of OX40 agonist ivuxolimab in advanced cancers. The method was immunoSEQ multiplex PCR; TCRdb's version includes in-frame clones alone and lacks a portion of them. The sample includes about 68,000 clones, roughly 83% of them seen just once. Sequenced here: CD4+ or CD8+ T cells sorted from blood, sampled in a trial of the OX40 agonist ivuxolimab. The receptors come from an adult with an advanced solid tumor such as melanoma, head and neck, liver or kidney cancer.

The rearrangement uses TRBV6-5 and TRBJ1-6; 7 nucleotides line up with TRBD1. This CDR3 contains 15 residues. The germline V gene encodes CDR1 MNHEY and CDR2 SVGAGI. V was clipped by 5 bases and J by 6 bases; unmatched bases: 7. The CDR3 loop is CASSIIQGGNSPLHF. In DNA, the CDR3 is TGTGCCAGCAGTATTATCCAGGGGGGTAATTCACCCCTCCACTTT.

The V gene is TRBV5-4, the J gene TRBJ1-4; a possible D gene is TRBD1 (5 bases). Germline V gene data show CDR1 as SGHNT and CDR2 as YYREEE (reference sequence). The CDR3 contains 15 residues. Trimming stripped 5 bases from V and 0 bases from J, with 11 bases between. As DNA, the CDR3 is TGTGCCAGCAGAGACGGGACGGCAACTAATGAAAAACTGTTTTTT. This gives the protein CASRDGTATNEKLFF.

This clone has just a few counts. The chain has TRBV5-1 and TRBJ2-1; D tentatively reads TRBD1 or TRBD2 (5 bases each). With 0 bases removed from V and 4 bases from J, the gap between germline ends came to 23 bases. The CDR3 totals 19 residues. CDR1 is SGHRS, CDR2 YFSETQ, per germline. The CDR3 loop is CASSLVLTGPQGDYNEQFF. In DNA, the CDR3 is TGCGCCAGCAGCTTGGTCTTGACGGGACCCCAAGGCGATTACAATGAGCAGTTCTTC.

V usage is TRBV27 and J usage is TRBJ1-2, with 8 bases matching TRBD1. After removal of 5 bases from V and 4 bases from J, the junction contained 6 bases not matched to a gene. Per the germline V gene, CDR1 is MNHEY and CDR2 is SMNVEV (reference sequence). The CDR3 totals 14 residues. Here the CDR3 reads CASSPWTGSYGYTF. For the CDR3, the DNA is TGTGCCAGCAGTCCTTGGACAGGGTCCTATGGCTACACCTTC.

This clone has a single count. V and J are TRBV7-6 and TRBJ2-1, with 7 bases that match TRBD1. Trimming took 5 bases from V and 4 from J; bases not matched to a gene: 5. From germline, CDR1 is SGHVS and CDR2 FNYEAQ. This CDR3 is built from 14 residues. DNA for the CDR3: TGTGCCAGCAGCGCCCGGGACAGATACAATGAGCAGTTCTTC. It specifies CASSARDRYNEQFF.